This TCR beta chain appears in the sequencing data of a study of T-cell reconstitution after alpha-beta-depleted transplantation in children. Study results and limitations: T-cell counts and diversity were attributed mostly to newly produced T cells one year after transplant.

After removal of 6 bases from V and 6 bases from J, the junction contained 8 bases not matched to a gene. The CDR3 is made up of 14 amino acids. Remarks on this clonotype: The target antigen is unknown.

A TCRbeta library incorporating unique molecular identifiers was prepared. A single record per CDR3 protein comes from TCRdb applying MiXCR to the PCR reads. The sample lists almost 600,000 distinct CDR3 sequences, 27% seen once, with 30% to 45% in the top ten. This sample comprised PBMCs, obtained before TCRalphabeta/CD19-depleted stem cell transplant. This clonotype was sampled from a boy younger than two with Wiskott-Aldrich syndrome, due to receive a stem cell transplant. The genes are TRBV12-3 or TRBV12-4 and TRBJ2-7; 10 bases match TRBD2. DNA for the CDR3: TGTGCCAGCAGACCGAGCGGGAGGGCCTCCGAGCAGTACTTC. Translated, it gives CASRPSGRASEQYF.